This record looks at one TCR beta chain sequence and its context. The data were obtained in a study of blood T cell repertoires in COVID-19. Overall study: Material from acute and convalescent COVID-19 was sourced from the United States, Italy and Spain.

Per the authors' pipeline: Reference gene primer amplification yielded estimated nucleated cell counts. TCRdb's table, derived via immunoSEQ multiplex PCR, lists solely in-frame clones and lacks some. D and trimming come from the DNA, and the V and J calls and clone size come from that table. The repertoire holds some 170,000 clones, with about 87% as singletons. The length of the CDR3 is 15 residues. Germline assignment: CDR1 SGHRS and CDR2 YFSETQ. J gave up 2 bases and V 6 bases, and 5 bases lay outside the gene matches. This clonotype was sampled from a woman aged 55-69 years who had recovered from COVID-19. The sample taken for sequencing was peripheral blood. This chain links TRBV5-1 with TRBJ2-3; the match to TRBD2 covers 11 bases. The CDR3 sequence is CASKLLAGDTDTQYF. The CDR3 nucleotides are TGCGCCAGCAAACTACTAGCGGGGGACACAGATACGCAGTATTTT.